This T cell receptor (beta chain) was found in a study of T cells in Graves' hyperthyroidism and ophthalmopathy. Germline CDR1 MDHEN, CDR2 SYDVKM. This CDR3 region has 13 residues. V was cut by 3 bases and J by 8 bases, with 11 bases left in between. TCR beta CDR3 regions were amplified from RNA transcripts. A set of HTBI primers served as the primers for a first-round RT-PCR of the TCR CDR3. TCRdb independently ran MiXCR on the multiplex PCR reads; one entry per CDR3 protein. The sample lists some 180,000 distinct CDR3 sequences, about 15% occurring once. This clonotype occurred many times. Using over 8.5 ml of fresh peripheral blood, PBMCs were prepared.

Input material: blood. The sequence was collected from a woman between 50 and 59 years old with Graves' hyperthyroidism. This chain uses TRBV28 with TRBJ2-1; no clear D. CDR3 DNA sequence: TGTGCCAGCAGTTTCACCCTATCGGATGAGCAGTTCTTC. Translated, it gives CASSFTLSDEQFF.